Below are 30 T cell receptor beta chains sequenced from a single sample in a study of T cells in localized non-small cell lung cancer. Clones were read by immunoSEQ multiplex PCR, and TCRdb kept only the in-frame ones, dropping some. In the table there are 2,500 to 3,500 clones, roughly 24% of which are singletons. The starting material was lung tumor tissue, obtained before any cancer treatment. Receptor source: a female donor aged 60 or older with stage I lung adenocarcinoma.

This chain uses TRBV28 with TRBJ2-7; D is unresolved. The ends were cut back, 3 bases at V and 3 bases at J, with 6 bases in the middle. Germline lookup yields CDR1 MDHEN and CDR2 SYDVKM. CDR3 length equals 12 residues. CDR3 residues: CASSFQNYEQYF. The CDR3 region has the DNA TGTGCCAGCAGTTTTCAGAACTACGAGCAGTACTTC.

In this sample, this clone turned up a few times. V is TRBV4-1 and J is TRBJ2-2; 7 bases line up with TRBD1. Germline CDR1 is MGHRA and CDR2 is YSYEKL. This CDR3 spans 16 amino acids. V shed 0 bases, J shed 4 bases, and the junction held 5 bases outside the gene matches. The CDR3 nucleotides are TGCGCCAGCAGCCAAGAGGCCAGGGGGATCACCGGGGAGCTGTTTTTT. Its protein is CASSQEARGITGELFF.

Only a few counts were recorded for this clone. The CDR3 is CASSRTGGQNTEAFF. CDR3 sequence (DNA): TGTGCCAGCAGCAGAACAGGGGGTCAGAACACTGAAGCTTTCTTT. The chain is built from TRBV9 and TRBJ1-1; 8 bases are shared with TRBD1. Germline CDR1 SGDLS, CDR2 YYNGEE. CDR3 length equals 15 residues. With 4 bases clipped from V and 1 base from J, the junction kept 6 bases outside the gene matches. Using reference TRBV9 and TRBJ1-1 for the parts outside the CDR3, the full variable domain is DSGVTQTPKHLITATGQRVTLRCSPRSGDLSVYWYQQSLDQGLQFLIQYYNGEERAKGNILERFSAQQFPDLHSELNLSSLELGDSALYFCASSRTGGQNTEAFFGQGTRLTVV.

This rearrangement joins TRBV11-3 to TRBJ1-1, with D maybe TRBD1 (6 bases). This CDR3 spans 14 amino acids. Germline V gene data show CDR1 as SGHNT and CDR2 as YENEEA. With 3 bases removed from V and 3 bases from J, the gap between germline ends came to 11 bases. In DNA, the CDR3 is TGTGCCAGCAGCTTGTTAAGACAGGACACTGAAGCTTTCTTT. This sequence encodes CASSLLRQDTEAFF.

The rearrangement joins TRBV29-1 to TRBJ2-5; the D gene could be TRBD1 or TRBD2 (6 bases each). The CDR3 runs to 14 residues. The germline V gene encodes CDR1 SQVTM and CDR2 ANQGSEA. The germline V and J ends were trimmed by 3 bases and 4 bases, with 15 bases remaining between them. Here the CDR3 reads CSVDKPGGGETQYF. DNA for the CDR3: TGCAGCGTTGATAAACCCGGAGGGGGAGAGACCCAGTACTTC.

This clone was counted between two and nine times. J is TRBJ2-4 and V is TRBV28, with D perhaps matching TRBD2 (6 bases). The CDR3 is 13 residues long. V lost 5 bases and J lost 11, with 16 bases in between. Germline lookup yields CDR1 MDHEN and CDR2 SYDVKM. CDR3 sequence reads: CASSLGPGGVQYF. DNA of the CDR3: TGTGCCAGCAGTCTCGGTCCTGGAGGGGTTCAGTACTTC.

The chain employs TRBV12-5 and TRBJ2-3; D call uncertain. The V end lost 1 base, the J end lost 0 bases, and 8 bases lay between the germline ends. Germline V gives CDR1 LGHNT, CDR2 FRNRAP. The CDR3 extends over 15 amino acids. CDR3 nucleotide sequence: TGTGCTAGTGGTTTGGGGCTGACTAGCACAGATACGCAGTATTTT. Translation gives CASGLGLTSTDTQYF.

The rearrangement uses TRBV12-5 and TRBJ2-6, with TRBD1 matching 7 bases. Germline V gives CDR1 LGHNT, CDR2 FRNRAP. V shed 1 base and J 2 bases; nucleotides not matched to a gene: 2. The CDR3 is made up of 16 amino acids. The CDR3 loop reads CASGLGGGTGANVLTF. Here the CDR3 DNA reads TGTGCTAGTGGTTTGGGAGGGGGCACTGGGGCCAACGTCCTGACTTTC.

This clone was counted only a few times. The chain recombines TRBV11-3 with TRBJ1-4; no definite D call. The CDR3 has 14 amino acids. V was pared by 1 base and J by 5 bases, with 8 bases between. Germline V gene lookup returns CDR1 SGHNT and CDR2 YENEEA. As DNA, the CDR3 is TGTGCCAGCAGCTTAGGTTCCGGGAATGAAAAACTGTTTTTT. This codes for CASSLGSGNEKLFF.

This clone is classed as medium-sized. This chain links TRBV29-1 with TRBJ2-1, with D perhaps matching TRBD1 (6 bases). The CDR3 is 15 amino acids. Germline V CDR1 and CDR2: SQVTM, ANQGSEA. The V end was cut by 6 bases, the J end by 6 bases, with 21 bases between. The chain's CDR3 is CSVHEVGAMGNEQFF. CDR3 sequence (DNA): TGCAGCGTCCACGAGGTGGGGGCTATGGGCAATGAGCAGTTCTTC.

Here the CDR3 DNA reads TGCGCCAGCGGGGAAGGCCACACTGAAGCTTTCTTT. It yields the protein CASGEGHTEAFF. The rearrangement links TRBV10-2 to TRBJ1-1; D remains ambiguous. In germline, CDR1 is WSHSY, CDR2 SAAADI. V was trimmed by 8 bases and J by 3 bases, leaving 10 bases between them. The CDR3 extends over 12 amino acids.

This clone is judged medium-sized. The V and J genes are TRBV11-3 and TRBJ1-5, with 7 bases identical to TRBD1. The CDR3 spans 14 residues. J lost 2 bases, V lost 5 bases, and 3 bases had no gene match. The germline gives CDR1 SGHNT, CDR2 YENEEA. In nucleotides, the CDR3 is TGTGCCAGCAGCCCAGACAGGGGCAATCAGCCCCAGCATTTT. Translation: CASSPDRGNQPQHF.

This clone is termed medium-sized. The genes are TRBV6-8 and TRBJ1-2; the D gene is possibly TRBD1 (5 bases). V was shortened by 5 bases and J by 3 bases, with 13 bases between the two germline ends. This CDR3 contains 14 residues. Looked up from germline, CDR1 is MNHGY and CDR2 is SAAAGT. The CDR3, as DNA: TGTGCCAGCAGTGGGACGGTGGAGTACTATGGCTACACCTTC. Its translation is CASSGTVEYYGYTF.

The genes are TRBV5-1 and TRBJ2-3, with a possible D match to TRBD1 (5 bases). Germline V gene lookup returns CDR1 SGHRS and CDR2 YFSETQ. The CDR3 has 16 amino acids. Trimming cost V 2 bases and J 4 bases, with 17 bases left between them. This chain's CDR3 is CASSLVRGDMADTQYF. CDR3 nucleotides: TGCGCCAGCAGCTTAGTAAGGGGTGATATGGCAGATACGCAGTATTTT.

The chain combines TRBV29-1 with TRBJ2-4; 7 bases fit TRBD2. V was clipped by 4 bases and J by 5 bases; unmatched bases: 8. CDR1 is SQVTM and CDR2 is ANQGSEA in the germline V gene. This CDR3 comprises 14 residues. The CDR3 DNA reads TGCAGCGTTGGGGCCGGGACTAACCAAAACATTCAGTACTTC. This codes for CSVGAGTNQNIQYF.

The chain uses TRBV29-1 and TRBJ1-2, with a possible D match to TRBD1 (6 bases). V was trimmed by 2 bases and J by 5 bases, leaving 15 bases between them. The CDR3 spans 14 residues. From germline, CDR1 is SQVTM and CDR2 ANQGSEA. The CDR3 sequence is CSVEQRVRGYGYTF. The DNA of the CDR3 is TGCAGCGTTGAACAGCGCGTCAGGGGTTATGGCTACACCTTC. The full variable domain, its missing parts supplied by reference TRBV29-1 and TRBJ1-2, is SAVISQKPSRDICQRGTSLTIQCQVDSQVTMMFWYRQQPGQSLTLIATANQGSEATYESGFVIDKFPISRPNLTFSTLTVSNMSPEDSSIYLCSVEQRVRGYGYTFGSGTRLTVV.

The rearrangement joins TRBV6-8 to TRBJ1-1; tentatively, D is TRBD1 (6 bases). V lost 5 bases, J lost 3 bases, and 13 bases lay in between. The CDR3 consists of 14 residues. The V gene's germline CDR1 is MNHGY and CDR2 SAAAGT. CDR3 nucleotide sequence: TGTGCCAGCAGTCTTGCCGGGACACACACTGAAGCTTTCTTT. Translating it yields CASSLAGTHTEAFF.

J is TRBJ1-2 and V is TRBV5-1; 10 nucleotides line up with TRBD1. This CDR3 spans 14 amino acids. V shed 4 bases, J shed 4 bases, and the junction held 4 bases outside the gene matches. Germline CDR1 and CDR2: SGHRS and YFSETQ. The CDR3 coding sequence is TGCGCCAGCAGCCCGGGACAGGGGAGCTATGGCTACACCTTC. It encodes CASSPGQGSYGYTF.

J is TRBJ2-3 and V is TRBV28; the D gene is possibly TRBD2 (5 bases). Trimming shortened V by 9 bases and J by 7 bases, and 23 bases separated the two germline ends. CDR3 size: 15 residues. Germline V CDR1 and CDR2: MDHEN, SYDVKM. As DNA, the CDR3 is TGTGCCAGTCTCGGGTTTGGCCGGCGAGGGAATACGCAGTATTTT. Residues: CASLGFGRRGNTQYF.

The chain is built from TRBV9 and TRBJ2-6, with D unclear. CDR1 is SGDLS and CDR2 is YYNGEE in the germline V gene. The CDR3 sequence is 17 residues long. Trimming removed 4 bases at V and 0 bases at J, with 14 bases between. The CDR3 spells CASSREQLSSGANVLTF. The CDR3 DNA is TGTGCCAGCAGCCGAGAACAGCTAAGCTCTGGGGCCAACGTCCTGACTTTC.

V gene TRBV15 combines with J gene TRBJ2-5, with 8 bases identical to TRBD1. V lost 3 bases, J lost 4 bases, and 4 bases stayed unmatched. This CDR3 is 14 amino acids long. CDR1 is LNHNV and CDR2 is YYDKDF in the germline V gene (reference sequence). Here the CDR3 reads CATSSNDRGETQYF. The CDR3 coding sequence is TGTGCCACCAGCAGTAACGACAGGGGAGAGACCCAGTACTTC.

The J gene is TRBJ2-1, the V gene TRBV19, with D tentatively TRBD1 (6 bases). The germline V and J ends were trimmed by 0 bases and 6 bases, with 12 bases remaining between them. The CDR3 has 15 amino acids. Germline CDR1 LNHDA, CDR2 SQIVND (reference sequence). The CDR3 is CASSIDWTESNEQFF. The CDR3 nucleotides read TGTGCCAGTAGTATAGATTGGACAGAAAGCAATGAGCAGTTCTTC.

This clone has more than one count but fewer than ten. The rearrangement joins TRBV11-3 to TRBJ2-5, with D perhaps TRBD2 (7 bases). CDR1 is SGHNT, CDR2 YENEEA, per germline. V was clipped by 5 bases and J by 5 bases, with 15 bases between them. This CDR3 has 14 amino acids. CDR3 loop: CASSQGGALETQYF. CDR3 DNA sequence: TGTGCCAGCAGCCAAGGGGGGGCTCTCGAGACCCAGTACTTC.

This clone came up a few times. This chain links TRBV9 with TRBJ1-2, with unresolved D. Trimming removed 6 bases at V and 8 bases at J, with 20 bases between. CDR1 is SGDLS and CDR2 is YYNGEE in the germline V gene. The length of the CDR3 is 14 residues. The CDR3 coding sequence is TGTGCCAGCAAAGAAACCCGGGCCCTCGTGGGCTACACCTTC. Translation: CASKETRALVGYTF.

J is TRBJ1-1 and V is TRBV7-2; D not resolved. This CDR3 has 13 residues. Germline lookup yields CDR1 SGHTA and CDR2 FQGNSA. V lost 1 base and J lost 7, with 10 bases in between. CDR3 protein: CASSLGGEGEAFF. The DNA of the CDR3 is TGTGCCAGCAGCTTAGGAGGAGAGGGTGAAGCTTTCTTT.

V usage is TRBV9 and J usage is TRBJ1-5; D is perhaps TRBD1 (6 bases). Between the trimmed V and J ends, which lost 0 bases and 7 bases, there was a span of 11 bases. The CDR3 is made up of 14 amino acids. Germline CDR1 SGDLS, CDR2 YYNGEE. The CDR3 region has the DNA TGTGCCAGCAGCGTAGATGGAGGGGGGCAGCCCCAGCATTTT. This sequence encodes CASSVDGGGQPQHF.

This clone turned up a few times. The chain carries TRBV23-1 and TRBJ1-1; D gene uncertain. TRBV23-1 is noted as an ORF with a role that remains uncertain. The CDR3 runs to 13 residues. V was clipped by 6 bases and J by 1 base, with 9 bases between them. Written as DNA, the CDR3 is TGCGCCAGCAGCCCTGCCCAGAACACTGAAGCTTTCTTT. Its protein is CASSPAQNTEAFF.

By sample share, this clone is medium-sized (0.01 to 0.1%). Some base is ambiguous or went unread, and X replaces its residue. The V and J genes are TRBV11-3 and TRBJ2-7, with TRBD1 matching 9 bases. Germline V gene lookup returns CDR1 SGHNT and CDR2 YENEEA. Trimming removed 1 base from V and 2 bases from J; junction bases left unmatched: 3. The CDR3 consists of 15 residues. As DNA, the CDR3 is TGTGCCAGCAGCTTAGTGGGACAGGGYACCTACGAGCAGTACTTC. Encoded protein: CASSLVGQXTYEQYF. The whole CDR3 is CASSLVGQGTYEQYF.

J is TRBJ1-1 and V is TRBV6-8, with 9 bases matching TRBD1. V shed 0 bases, J shed 5 bases, and the junction held 10 bases outside the gene matches. There are 17 residues in the CDR3. Germline lookup yields CDR1 MNHGY and CDR2 SAAAGT. CDR3 nucleotide sequence: TGTGCCAGCAGTTACTCCGGGACAGGGCATGATTGGACTGAAGCTTTCTTT. Translated: CASSYSGTGHDWTEAFF.

This clone was observed a few times. CDR3 residues: CASSQDSATQKYF. CDR3 nucleotides: TGCGCCAGCAGCCAAGATTCCGCAACCCAGAAGTACTTC. J is TRBJ2-7 and V is TRBV1; TRBD1 is the table's D call and was not checked against the DNA. TRBV1 is given as a pseudogene. This CDR3 is 13 amino acids long.